Below, 18 T cell receptor beta chains from the same sample are listed, as sequenced in a study of STAT5B mutations in CD4+ large granular lymphocyte leukemia. Profiled with immunoSEQ multiplex PCR; TCRdb holds only in-frame clones, not every one. The sample lists about 32,000 clones; around 73% were seen once. Specimen: CD4+ T cells from blood buffy coats. Receptors were obtained from a human donor in good health.

This chain links TRBV2 with TRBJ2-2, with unresolved D. The CDR3 loop spans 14 amino acids. V lost 8 bases and J 3 bases, leaving 13 bases between the germline ends. The germline V gene encodes CDR1 SNHLY and CDR2 FYNNEI. CDR3: CASAGERDTGELFF. CDR3 nucleotide sequence: TGTGCCAGCGCAGGAGAAAGGGACACCGGGGAGCTGTTTTTT.

The chain employs TRBV19 and TRBJ2-7, with D possibly TRBD1 on 6 matching bases. V was pared by 5 bases and J by 9 bases, with 17 bases between. Germline V gene lookup returns CDR1 LNHDA and CDR2 SQIVND (reference sequence). The CDR3 covers 13 residues. The DNA for the CDR3 is TGTGCCAGTAGTCCTACCCCACTAGGGGGGCAGTACTTC. Amino acid sequence: CASSPTPLGGQYF. The full variable domain, rest sourced from reference TRBV19 and TRBJ2-7, is DGGITQSPKYLFRKEGQNVTLSCEQNLNHDAMYWYRQDPGQGLRLIYYSQIVNDFQKGDIAEGYSVSREKKESFPLTVTSAQKNPTAFYLCASSPTPLGGQYFGPGTRLTVT.

This clone has only a few counts. The sample contains more than one DNA sequence encoding this CDR3. J is TRBJ1-1 and V is TRBV27; 7 nucleotides align to TRBD1. V lost 2 bases and J lost 2; bases outside the gene matches: 2. Germline assignment: CDR1 MNHEY and CDR2 SMNVEV (reference sequence). CDR3 length: 14 amino acids. The CDR3 sequence is CASSLGQANTEAFF. CDR3 in DNA: TGTGCCAGCAGTTTAGGACAGGCCAACACTGAAGCTTTCTTT.

The chain is built from TRBV7-8 and TRBJ2-2; D may match TRBD1 or TRBD2 (5 bases each). Germline CDR1 reads SGHVS; CDR2 reads FQNEAQ. This CDR3 spans 16 amino acids. The germline V and J ends were trimmed by 4 bases and 7 bases, with 19 bases remaining between them. The CDR3 nucleotides read TGTGCCAGCAGCTCCGCCGGGACCCCTCGCGGCGGGGAGCTGTTTTTT. Translation gives CASSSAGTPRGGELFF.

The chain has TRBV27 and TRBJ2-1, with TRBD2 identical over 8 bases. This CDR3 comprises 17 residues. CDR1 is MNHEY, CDR2 SMNVEV, per germline (reference sequence). V shed 7 bases, J shed 6 bases, and the junction held 17 bases outside the gene matches. This CDR3 is CASTPARRVAGFNEQFF. CDR3 in DNA: TGTGCCAGCACTCCGGCCCGGAGGGTAGCGGGGTTCAATGAGCAGTTCTTC.

This clone was found once. The V call is TRBV18, the J call TRBJ1-6; tentative D call: TRBD1 (5 bases). Looked up from germline, CDR1 is KGHSH and CDR2 is LQKENI. The CDR3 totals 17 residues. V lost 2 bases and J 0 bases, leaving 11 bases between the germline ends. The CDR3 DNA sequence: TGTGCCAGCTCACCAGGGGCGGGAAGCTCCTATAATTCACCCCTCCACTTT. Translated: CASSPGAGSSYNSPLHF.

The chain joins TRBV29-1 to TRBJ2-5, with D hard to call. V shed 0 bases and J shed 2 bases, with 10 bases lying between them. Germline CDR1 SQVTM, CDR2 ANQGSEA. This CDR3 comprises 14 residues. CDR3 nucleotides: TGCAGCGTTGAAGAAACAGTTCGGCAAGAGACCCAGTACTTC. Amino acid sequence: CSVEETVRQETQYF.

The chain couples TRBV5-4 to TRBJ2-1; 12 bases map to TRBD2. Germline CDR1 reads SGHNT; CDR2 reads YYREEE (reference sequence). CDR3 length: 17 amino acids. The V segment lost 0 bases and the J segment 5 bases; nucleotides outside the gene matches: 6. The CDR3 nucleotides are TGTGCCAGCAGCTTGGGGCTGACTAGCGGGAGCCACAATGAGCAGTTCTTC. It yields the protein CASSLGLTSGSHNEQFF.

The chain links TRBV11-2 to TRBJ2-7; 9 bases fit TRBD2. In germline, CDR1 is SGHAT, CDR2 FQNNGV. The CDR3 loop spans 13 amino acids. Trimming took 5 bases from V and 4 from J; bases not matched to a gene: 3. The CDR3 sequence is CASSPGLAYEQYF. CDR3 sequence (DNA): TGTGCCAGCAGCCCGGGACTAGCTTACGAGCAGTACTTC.

This clone was counted only a few times. This sequence joins TRBV7-2 and TRBJ2-2; TRBD2 might be the D (6 bases). Trimming removed 5 bases at V and 0 bases at J, with 13 bases between. This CDR3 has 16 residues. Germline CDR1 reads SGHTA; CDR2 reads FQGNSA. The CDR3 DNA is TGTGCCAGCAGCCCCCATGGGACTGCGAACACCGGGGAGCTGTTTTTT. Translating gives CASSPHGTANTGELFF.

This clone was observed a handful of times. The V and J genes are TRBV29-1 and TRBJ1-1; D might be TRBD1 (6 bases). The ends were cut back, 1 base at V and 6 bases at J, with 9 bases in the middle. Germline V CDR1 and CDR2: SQVTM, ANQGSEA. This CDR3 has 12 residues. The CDR3 nucleotides read TGCAGCGTTGAAGCACAGGGAGCTGAAGCTTTCTTT. Translation gives CSVEAQGAEAFF.

This rearrangement joins TRBV11-2 to TRBJ2-3, with 8 bases fitting TRBD2. Trimming removed 1 base from V and 4 bases from J; junction bases left unmatched: 10. CDR1 SGHAT and CDR2 FQNNGV come from the germline V gene. The CDR3 is 17 amino acids. The CDR3 region has the DNA TGTGCCAGCAGCTTAGTCCCAAGCGGGAGTATTGCAGATACGCAGTATTTT. Protein: CASSLVPSGSIADTQYF.

A word on this clone: At one end the junction does not follow the germline gene, possibly because of a read error. V is TRBV15 and J is TRBJ1-3, with D possibly matching TRBD1 (6 bases). The CDR3 contains 15 residues. Per germline, CDR1 LNHNV and CDR2 YYDKDF (reference sequence). CDR3 sequence (DNA): TGTGCCACCAGTAGAGATAAGGGGGAAGAAAACACCATATATTTT. As protein: CATSRDKGEENTIYF.

The V gene is TRBV18, the J gene TRBJ1-4; 7 bases align to TRBD1. The J segment lost 0 bases and the V segment lost 3 bases, leaving 7 bases of the junction unmatched. Germline CDR1 KGHSH, CDR2 LQKENI. This CDR3 region has 17 residues. CDR3 sequence: CASSPRTGFATNEKLFF. CDR3 DNA sequence: TGTGCCAGCTCACCCCGGACAGGATTTGCAACTAATGAAAAACTGTTTTTT.

In its sample, this clone was seen once. The chain couples TRBV7-6 to TRBJ2-7; TRBD2 matches 13 bases. J gave up 5 bases and V 1 base, and 2 bases lay outside the gene matches. CDR1 and CDR2 from the germline V gene are SGHVS and FNYEAQ. The CDR3 spans 15 residues. Here the CDR3 reads CASSLVGLAGDEQYF. The DNA of the CDR3 is TGTGCCAGCAGCTTAGTCGGACTAGCGGGAGACGAGCAGTACTTC. The entire variable domain, with the rest obtained from reference TRBV7-6 and TRBJ2-7, is as follows: GAGVSQSPRYKVTKRGQDVALRCDPISGHVSLYWYRQALGQGPEFLTYFNYEAQQDKSGLPNDRFSAERPEGSISTLTIQRTEQRDSAMYRCASSLVGLAGDEQYFGPGTRLTVT.

This sequence joins TRBV18 and TRBJ2-7; D unclear. Germline lookup yields CDR1 KGHSH and CDR2 LQKENI. The CDR3 runs 12 residues. Trimming removed 4 bases at V and 0 bases at J, with 4 bases between. Here the CDR3 reads CASSLSSYEQYF. The CDR3, as DNA: TGTGCCAGCTCACTCTCCTCCTACGAGCAGTACTTC.

This clone occurred a few times. V and J are TRBV5-4 and TRBJ2-3, with D unresolved. V gave up 1 base and J gave up 1 base, with 10 bases separating them. In germline, CDR1 is SGHNT, CDR2 YYREEE (reference sequence). The CDR3 runs 15 residues. CDR3 DNA: TGTGCCAGCAGCTTGAGTGGTAGGGGCACAGATACGCAGTATTTT. It translates to CASSLSGRGTDTQYF. Together with reference TRBV5-4 and TRBJ2-3, the CDR3 gives the full variable domain: ETGVTQSPTHLIKTRGQQVTLRCSSQSGHNTVSWYQQALGQGPQFIFQYYREEENGRGNFPPRFSGLQFPNYSSELNVNALELDDSALYLCASSLSGRGTDTQYFGPGTRLTVL.

The chain is built from TRBV10-3 and TRBJ2-1, with TRBD1 identical over 8 bases. Germline V lookup: CDR1 ENHRY, CDR2 SYGVKD. The CDR3 runs 15 residues. Trimming cost V 10 bases and J 9 bases; bases outside gene matches: 17. DNA for the CDR3: TGTGCCACCCGCCCGAATGGACAGGGCCACAGTGAGCAGTTCTTC. This encodes CATRPNGQGHSEQFF.